What follows are 9 T cell receptor beta chains derived from one specimen sequenced in a study of CD8 T cells in Susac syndrome. The authors reverse transcribed about 0.45 to 1 ug RNA with random hexamers. In TCRdb, the immunoSEQ multiplex PCR reads were re-called with MiXCR into one record per CDR3 protein. The table includes about 150,000 distinct CDR3 sequences, 90% to 97% detected once. Sequencing was done on a sample of CD4+ T cells from PBMCs. These TCRs come from a human donor with Susac syndrome.

As DNA, the CDR3 is TGTGCCAGCAGTGAAACGACAGGGTCTGGGGCCAACGTCCTGACTTTC. This gives the protein CASSETTGSGANVLTF. V usage is TRBV6-4 and J usage is TRBJ2-6; 7 positions match TRBD1. The CDR3 is made up of 16 amino acids. Per the germline V gene, CDR1 is MRHNA and CDR2 is SNTAGT. The J segment lost 1 base and the V segment lost 3 bases, leaving 3 bases of the junction unmatched.

This clonotype was counted only a few times. This chain connects TRBV9 to TRBJ2-5; 8 bases are a match to TRBD1. This CDR3 comprises 16 residues. Trimming cost V 2 bases and J 4 bases; bases outside gene matches: 10. Germline CDR1 and CDR2: SGDLS and YYNGEE. The CDR3 reads CASSVNPNGQGETQYF. In nucleotides, the CDR3 is TGTGCCAGCAGCGTTAACCCTAATGGACAGGGAGAGACCCAGTACTTC.

This clonotype turned up a few times. The V call is TRBV7-8, the J call TRBJ1-2, with TRBD1 matching 8 bases. Trimming took 6 bases from V and 8 from J; bases not matched to a gene: 5. The CDR3 sequence is 12 residues long. Germline CDR1 is SGHVS and CDR2 is FQNEAQ. CDR3 bases: TGTGCCAGCAGTCAGGGGGCTTACGGCTACACCTTC. This sequence encodes CASSQGAYGYTF.

The chain uses TRBV5-7 and TRBJ1-2; no clear D. TRBV5-7 belongs to the ORF category, with a function that is uncertain. V shed 1 base and J shed 5 bases, with 12 bases lying between them. This CDR3 is built from 14 residues. The CDR3 sequence is CASSLTQERYGYTF. The CDR3 region has the DNA TGTGCCAGCAGCTTGACCCAGGAACGTTATGGCTACACCTTC.

The chain recombines TRBV29-1 with TRBJ1-5; D is possibly TRBD1 (5 bases). The CDR3 loop spans 13 amino acids. Trimming removed 6 bases at V and 6 bases at J, with 15 bases between. The germline V gene has CDR1 SQVTM and CDR2 ANQGSEA. DNA for the CDR3: TGCAGCGTCCGTCGGGGCCGGGGTCAGCCCCAGCATTTT. It codes for CSVRRGRGQPQHF.

This chain uses TRBV28 with TRBJ1-2, with 10 bases that match TRBD1. This CDR3 contains 17 residues. V was clipped by 5 bases and J by 6 bases; unmatched bases: 15. Germline lookup yields CDR1 MDHEN and CDR2 SYDVKM. The CDR3 nucleotides read TGTGCCAGCAGTCGATTAAATTGGGACAGGGGAGCCCATGGCTACACCTTC. It is translated as CASSRLNWDRGAHGYTF.

This sequence joins TRBV20-1 and TRBJ2-3; 10 bases line up with TRBD2. The trim removed 1 base at V and 5 bases at J, leaving 12 bases unmatched. The CDR3 sequence is 17 residues long. CDR1 and CDR2 (germline): DFQATT, SNEGSKA (reference sequence). The CDR3 here is CSARGLAGLKSGDTQYF. Here the CDR3 DNA reads TGCAGTGCTAGAGGACTAGCGGGCTTGAAAAGTGGAGATACGCAGTATTTT.

The J gene is TRBJ2-5, the V gene TRBV11-2; tentative D call: TRBD1 (6 bases). Trimming removed 0 bases at V and 9 bases at J, with 14 bases between. The CDR3 is 14 amino acids. Looked up from germline, CDR1 is SGHAT and CDR2 is FQNNGV. CDR3 DNA: TGTGCCAGCAGCTTAGATGACACCTCAGGGGCCCAGTACTTC. It translates to CASSLDDTSGAQYF.

CDR3 sequence: CASSAPGLEGTEAFF. The CDR3, as DNA: TGCGCCAGCAGCGCCCCAGGGTTGGAAGGCACTGAAGCTTTCTTT. This chain uses TRBV5-1 with TRBJ1-1; possible D gene TRBD1, 5 bases. Per germline, CDR1 SGHRS and CDR2 YFSETQ. The V and J ends lost 4 bases and 4 bases respectively, with 17 bases between them. CDR3 length: 15 amino acids.